A selection of T cell receptor beta chains follows, all from one sample in a study of T cell changes during pregnancy in multiple sclerosis. Sequencing was performed with immunoSEQ multiplex PCR; in TCRdb, only in-frame clones are kept and a portion is missing. The sample has just under 65,000 clones, approximately 93% seen once. This specimen consisted of CD8+ T cells from peripheral blood mononuclear cells, obtained in the second trimester of pregnancy. Receptor source: a female donor with multiple sclerosis, enrolled in a pregnancy study. The conserved cysteine and the conserved F or W are not part of the CDR3 here. Fields, in order: D gene, V gene, CDR3 protein. A D gene is named only where the DNA matches it firmly.

D: TRBD1
V: TRBV5-1
CDR3: ASSLTRGDTEAF

D: .
V: TRBV13
CDR3: ASSPPARQPYEQY

D: .
V: TRBV7-2
CDR3: ASSQTAGPPNEQF

D: .
V: TRBV7-2
CDR3: ASSPAVGLWGEQY

D: .
V: TRBV19
CDR3: ASSIRTWGDEKLF

D: TRBD1
V: TRBV19
CDR3: ASSTAGTVNTEAF

D: .
V: TRBV7-9
CDR3: ASSIGDSYEQY

D: .
V: TRBV7-9
CDR3: ASSLRGRAVDTQY

D: .
V: TRBV19
CDR3: ASSINPGANTEAF

D: .
V: TRBV7-6
CDR3: ASSLGEGRVGGYT

D: .
V: TRBV5-1
CDR3: ASSLLNTEAF

D: .
V: TRBV19
CDR3: ASSKAATLRNGYT

D: .
V: TRBV5-1
CDR3: ASSLDRSLVYEQY

D: .
V: TRBV7-6
CDR3: ASSFPGLQETQY

D: .
V: TRBV18
CDR3: ASSPPGQNTGELF

D: TRBD1
V: TRBV2
CDR3: ASSPGQGSNAYEQY

D: TRBD1
V: TRBV25-1
CDR3: ASGDQGDQPQH

D: TRBD2
V: TRBV18
CDR3: ASSPPRGDRNEQY

D: .
V: TRBV30
CDR3: AWSPLGQGNQPQH

D: TRBD1
V: TRBV29-1
CDR3: SVRTGSTYEQY

D: .
V: TRBV6-5
CDR3: ASSYSGPGSYEQY

D: .
V: TRBV9
CDR3: ASSVSSENYEQY

D: .
V: TRBV27
CDR3: ASSSLLGTDTQY

D: .
V: TRBV7-9
CDR3: ASSLDPGPNTEAF

D: TRBD1
V: TRBV27
CDR3: ASSFFAGGYGYT

D: TRBD2
V: TRBV29-1
CDR3: SVEARTSGAYEQY

D: TRBD2
V: TRBV12-5
CDR3: ASGLAGPGTHEQY

D: .
V: TRBV7-9
CDR3: ASSLSSPGEEQY

D: .
V: TRBV19
CDR3: ASSIVEGSGANVLT

D: .
V: TRBV5-5
CDR3: ASTPTGDYDTQY

D: TRBD2
V: TRBV7-9
CDR3: ASSSYIAGERDEQF

D: TRBD1
V: TRBV4-3
CDR3: ASSFRGQGTDTQY

D: TRBD2
V: TRBV7-9
CDR3: ASSLGLAGEGSYNEQF

D: TRBD1
V: TRBV27
CDR3: ASSTTGYQPQH

D: TRBD2
V: TRBV19
CDR3: ASSYRTSYEQY

D: .
V: TRBV2
CDR3: ASSDRVGVGYGYT

D: TRBD2
V: TRBV6-4
CDR3: ASSDKGLADYNEQF

D: TRBD2
V: TRBV7-8
CDR3: ASSRLAGGPTDTQY

D: TRBD1
V: TRBV18
CDR3: ASSPAGTGVFYGYT

D: TRBD1
V: TRBV19
CDR3: ASSPHQDRGRTGELF

D: TRBD1
V: TRBV6-5
CDR3: ASTRQGDTEAF

D: .
V: TRBV6-5
CDR3: ASSYPNSNQPQH

D: .
V: TRBV19
CDR3: ASSPDRDNSYEQY

D: TRBD2
V: TRBV6-4
CDR3: ASSPTSGIGTGELF

D: .
V: TRBV27
CDR3: ASSLRGNYGYT

D: TRBD2
V: TRBV4-2
CDR3: ASSQDFSGSSYNEQF

D: TRBD2
V: TRBV30
CDR3: AWSVPGTRNTGELF

D: TRBD1
V: TRBV29-1
CDR3: SVANRGRSYEQY

D: .
V: TRBV7-2
CDR3: ASSLSPTTGYEQY

D: .
V: TRBV6-4
CDR3: ASSVSTSSDEQF

D: .
V: TRBV18
CDR3: ASSSQETQY

D: .
V: TRBV27
CDR3: ASSSGSTYEQY

D: .
V: TRBV4-1
CDR3: ASSPQPDRNYGYT

D: TRBD2
V: TRBV14
CDR3: ASSPAGGNYNEQF

D: TRBD1
V: TRBV5-1
CDR3: ASSLKGARNYGYT

D: .
V: TRBV15
CDR3: ATTPTELAGETQY

D: .
V: TRBV21-1
CDR3: ASSKIPGQGAFMGHEQF

D: TRBD1
V: TRBV18
CDR3: ASSPGTGSYEQY